This entry lists 7 T cell receptor beta chains sequenced from one sample in a study of response to subunit inactivated influenza vaccine. TCRdb analysed the RT-PCR reads with MiXCR anew, one entry per CDR3 protein. The sample carries about 570,000 distinct CDR3 sequences, 12% recorded once. The sequencing here drew on PBMCs from blood, taken on the day of vaccination. The receptors here all came from a middle-aged man who received an inactivated influenza vaccine.

This clonotype was picked up many times. V gene TRBV12-3 or TRBV12-4 combines with J gene TRBJ2-1; 8 nucleotides line up with TRBD1. J lost 5 bases, V lost 1 base, and 7 bases had no gene match. CDR3 length equals 16 residues. In DNA form, the CDR3 reads TGTGCCAGCAGTTTAGGGGCGGACAGGGTTCACAATGAGCAGTTCTTC. Protein product: CASSLGADRVHNEQFF.

This clonotype was recorded at least ten times. V and J are TRBV5-1 and TRBJ1-5; TRBD1 might be the D (6 bases). The V end was cut by 4 bases, the J end by 4 bases, with 12 bases between. Germline V gene sequence: CDR1 SGHRS, CDR2 YFSETQ. This CDR3 spans 14 amino acids. CDR3 residues: CASSPGGGNQPQHF. CDR3 in DNA: TGCGCCAGCAGCCCGGGAGGGGGGAATCAGCCCCAGCATTTT.

This clonotype came up many times. The chain is built from TRBV3-1 and TRBJ2-1; the D call may be TRBD1 or TRBD2 (5 bases each). This CDR3 is 15 amino acids long. The germline V and J ends were trimmed by 4 bases and 6 bases, with 16 bases remaining between them. Germline lookup yields CDR1 LGHDT and CDR2 YNNKEL (reference sequence). Here the CDR3 reads CASSRDSGLFNEQFF. CDR3 in DNA: TGTGCCAGCAGCCGTGACAGCGGTTTGTTCAATGAGCAGTTCTTC.

This clonotype was seen a handful of times. The V call is TRBV18, the J call TRBJ2-2, with a tentative D call TRBD2 (6 bases). Germline CDR1 KGHSH, CDR2 LQKENI. Trimming left V 0 bases short and J 2 bases short, with 13 bases between. The CDR3 consists of 17 residues. The CDR3 DNA sequence: TGTGCCAGCTCACCACCGCTAGGGACTCCTAACACCGGGGAGCTGTTTTTT. It codes for CASSPPLGTPNTGELFF.

Only a few counts were recorded for this clonotype. This chain connects TRBV7-9 to TRBJ2-3, with D perhaps TRBD2 (7 bases). CDR3 length: 17 amino acids. The germline CDR1 and CDR2 sequences are SEHNR and FQNEAQ (reference sequence). V was clipped by 5 bases and J by 5 bases, with 23 bases between them. CDR3 residues: CASSPFVGGGAKDTQYF. The DNA for the CDR3 is TGTGCCAGCAGCCCCTTCGTGGGTGGGGGGGCGAAAGATACGCAGTATTTT. The full variable domain, its missing parts supplied by reference TRBV7-9 and TRBJ2-3, is DTGVSQNPRHKITKRGQNVTFRCDPISEHNRLYWYRQTLGQGPEFLTYFQNEAQLEKSRLLSDRFSAERPKGSFSTLEIQRTEQGDSAMYLCASSPFVGGGAKDTQYFGPGTRLTVL.

In its sample, this clonotype was seen many times. The chain is built from TRBV20-1 and TRBJ1-6, with D possibly being TRBD1 (6 bases). Trimming left V 0 bases short and J 7 bases short, with 7 bases between. This CDR3 comprises 13 residues. Germline V gene data show CDR1 as DFQATT and CDR2 as SNEGSKA (reference sequence). DNA of the CDR3: TGCAGTGCTAGAGATCAGGGGAATTCACCCCTCCACTTT. As protein: CSARDQGNSPLHF.

There are many counts of this clonotype. The CDR3 DNA follows: TGTGCCAGCAGTGAAAGGGCAGGACAGAATTACTATGGCTACACCTTC. Its translation is CASSERAGQNYYGYTF. The chain couples TRBV6-1 to TRBJ1-2, with a tentative D call TRBD1 (6 bases). The germline CDR1 and CDR2 sequences are MNHNS and SASEGT. V was clipped by 2 bases and J by 3 bases, with 16 bases between them. The CDR3 has 16 residues.